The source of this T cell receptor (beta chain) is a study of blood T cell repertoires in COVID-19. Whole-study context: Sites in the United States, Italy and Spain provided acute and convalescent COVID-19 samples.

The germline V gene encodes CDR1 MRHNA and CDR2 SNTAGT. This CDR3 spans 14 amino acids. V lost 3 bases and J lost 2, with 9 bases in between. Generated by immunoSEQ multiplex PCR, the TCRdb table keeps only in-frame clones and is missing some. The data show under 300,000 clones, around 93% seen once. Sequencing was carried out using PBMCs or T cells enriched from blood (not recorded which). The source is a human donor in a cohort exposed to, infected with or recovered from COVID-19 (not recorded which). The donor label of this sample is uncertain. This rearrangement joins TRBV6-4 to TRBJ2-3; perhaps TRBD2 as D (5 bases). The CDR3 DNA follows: TGTGCCAGCAGTGAGAGCCTAGCCACAGATACGCAGTATTTT. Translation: CASSESLATDTQYF.